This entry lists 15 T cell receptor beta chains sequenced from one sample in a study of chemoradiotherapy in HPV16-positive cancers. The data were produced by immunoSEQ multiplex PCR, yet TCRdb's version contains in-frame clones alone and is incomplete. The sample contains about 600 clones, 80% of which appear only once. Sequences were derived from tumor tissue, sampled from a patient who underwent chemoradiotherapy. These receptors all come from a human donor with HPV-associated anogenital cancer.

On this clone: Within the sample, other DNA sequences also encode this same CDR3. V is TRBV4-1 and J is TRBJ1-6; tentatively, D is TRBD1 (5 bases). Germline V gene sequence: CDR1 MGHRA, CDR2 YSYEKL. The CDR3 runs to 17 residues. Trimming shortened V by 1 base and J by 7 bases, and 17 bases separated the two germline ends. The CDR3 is CASSQGLLEGQNSPLHF. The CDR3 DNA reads TGCGCCAGCAGCCAAGGTTTACTGGAGGGGCAGAATTCACCCCTCCACTTT.

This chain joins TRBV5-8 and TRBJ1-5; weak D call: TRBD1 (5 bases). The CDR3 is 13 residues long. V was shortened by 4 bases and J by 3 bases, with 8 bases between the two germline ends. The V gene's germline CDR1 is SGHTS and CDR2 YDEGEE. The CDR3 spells CASSGHINQPQHF. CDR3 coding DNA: TGTGCCAGCAGCGGACATATCAATCAGCCCCAGCATTTT. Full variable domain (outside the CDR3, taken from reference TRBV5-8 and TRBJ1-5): EAGVTQSPTHLIKTRGQQATLRCSPISGHTSVYWYQQALGLGLQFLLWYDEGEERNRGNFPPRFSGRQFPNYSSELNVNALELEDSALYLCASSGHINQPQHFGDGTRLSIL.

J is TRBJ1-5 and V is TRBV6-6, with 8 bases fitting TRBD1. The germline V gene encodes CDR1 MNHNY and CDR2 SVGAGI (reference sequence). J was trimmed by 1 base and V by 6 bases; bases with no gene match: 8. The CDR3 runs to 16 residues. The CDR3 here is CASRHRGAASNQPQHF. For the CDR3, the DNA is TGTGCCAGCAGACACAGGGGGGCCGCGAGCAATCAGCCCCAGCATTTT.

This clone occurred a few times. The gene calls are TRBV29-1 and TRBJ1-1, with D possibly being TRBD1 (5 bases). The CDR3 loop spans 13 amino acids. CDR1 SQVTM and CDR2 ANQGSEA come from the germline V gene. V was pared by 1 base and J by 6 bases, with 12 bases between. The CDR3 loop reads CSVEGGESSEAFF. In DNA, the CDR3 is TGCAGCGTTGAAGGGGGGGAGAGCTCTGAAGCTTTCTTT.

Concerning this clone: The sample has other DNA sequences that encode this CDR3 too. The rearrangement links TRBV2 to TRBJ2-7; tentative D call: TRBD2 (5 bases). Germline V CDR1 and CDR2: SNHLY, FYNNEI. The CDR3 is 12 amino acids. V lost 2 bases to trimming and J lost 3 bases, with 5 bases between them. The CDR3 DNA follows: TGTGCCAGCAGTGAACGGGGCTACGAGCAGTACTTC. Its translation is CASSERGYEQYF.

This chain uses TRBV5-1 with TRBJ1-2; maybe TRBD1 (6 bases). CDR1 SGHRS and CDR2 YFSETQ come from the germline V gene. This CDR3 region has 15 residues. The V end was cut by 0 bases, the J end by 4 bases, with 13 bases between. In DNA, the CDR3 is TGCGCCAGCAGCTTGGACGGACAGCCTTTCTATGGCTACACCTTC. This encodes CASSLDGQPFYGYTF.

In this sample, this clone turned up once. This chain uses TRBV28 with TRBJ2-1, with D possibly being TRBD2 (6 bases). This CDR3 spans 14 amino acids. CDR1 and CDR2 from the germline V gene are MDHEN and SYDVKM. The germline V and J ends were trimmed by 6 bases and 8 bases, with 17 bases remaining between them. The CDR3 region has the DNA TGTGCCAGCAGCCTCAGTGGGGGAGGTGATGAGCAGTTCTTC. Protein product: CASSLSGGGDEQFF.

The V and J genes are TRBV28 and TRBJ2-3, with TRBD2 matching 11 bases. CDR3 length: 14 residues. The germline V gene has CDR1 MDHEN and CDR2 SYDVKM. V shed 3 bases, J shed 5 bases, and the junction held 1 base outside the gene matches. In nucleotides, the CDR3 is TGTGCCAGCAGTTTTAGCGGGGGGGGAGATACGCAGTATTTT. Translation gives CASSFSGGGDTQYF.

CDR3 sequence: CASGPGQTNNEQFF. CDR3 DNA: TGTGCCAGTGGGCCGGGACAGACCAACAATGAGCAGTTCTTC. V and J are TRBV7-9 and TRBJ2-1, with 7 bases aligning to TRBD1. Unmatched junction bases numbered 10, after V lost 9 bases and J lost 5 bases. CDR1 is SEHNR, CDR2 FQNEAQ, per germline (reference sequence). The CDR3 runs to 14 residues.

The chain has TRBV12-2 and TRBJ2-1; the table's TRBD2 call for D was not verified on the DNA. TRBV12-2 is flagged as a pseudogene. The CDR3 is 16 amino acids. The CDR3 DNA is TGTGCAAGCGCCATTGACTGTGAGGGCAGGTACAATGAGCAGTTCTTC. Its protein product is CASAIDCEGRYNEQFF.

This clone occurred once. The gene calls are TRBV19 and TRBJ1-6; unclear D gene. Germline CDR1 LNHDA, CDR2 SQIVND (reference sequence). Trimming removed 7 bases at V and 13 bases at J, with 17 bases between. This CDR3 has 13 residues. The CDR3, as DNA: TGTGCCAGTAACGCCTCTCAAAGGGCGCCCCTCCACTTT. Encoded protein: CASNASQRAPLHF.

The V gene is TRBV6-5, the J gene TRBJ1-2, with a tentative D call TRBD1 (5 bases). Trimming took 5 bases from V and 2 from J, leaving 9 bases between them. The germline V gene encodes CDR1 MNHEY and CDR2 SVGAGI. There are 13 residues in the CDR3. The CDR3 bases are TGTGCCAGCAGTGGGACCCTAAACTATGGCTACACCTTC. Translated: CASSGTLNYGYTF.

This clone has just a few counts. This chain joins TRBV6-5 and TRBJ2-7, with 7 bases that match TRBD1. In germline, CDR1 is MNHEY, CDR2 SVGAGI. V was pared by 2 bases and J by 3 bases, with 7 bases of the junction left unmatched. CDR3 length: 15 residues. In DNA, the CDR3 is TGTGCCAGCAGTTACGAGGCCCCAGGGGGCTACGAGCAGTACTTC. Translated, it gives CASSYEAPGGYEQYF.

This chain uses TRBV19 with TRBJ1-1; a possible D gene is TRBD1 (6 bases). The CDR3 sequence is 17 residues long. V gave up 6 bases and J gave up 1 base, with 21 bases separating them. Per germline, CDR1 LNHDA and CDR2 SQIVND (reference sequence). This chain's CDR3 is CASSPRRQVRSNTEAFF. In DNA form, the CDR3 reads TGTGCCAGTAGCCCTAGACGACAGGTCCGCTCGAACACTGAAGCTTTCTTT.

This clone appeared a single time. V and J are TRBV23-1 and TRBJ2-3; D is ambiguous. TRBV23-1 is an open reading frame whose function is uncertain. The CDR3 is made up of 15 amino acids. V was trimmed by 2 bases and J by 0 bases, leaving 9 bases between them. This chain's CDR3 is CASSQIWVSTDTQYF. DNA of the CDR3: TGCGCCAGCAGTCAAATTTGGGTTAGCACAGATACGCAGTATTTT.